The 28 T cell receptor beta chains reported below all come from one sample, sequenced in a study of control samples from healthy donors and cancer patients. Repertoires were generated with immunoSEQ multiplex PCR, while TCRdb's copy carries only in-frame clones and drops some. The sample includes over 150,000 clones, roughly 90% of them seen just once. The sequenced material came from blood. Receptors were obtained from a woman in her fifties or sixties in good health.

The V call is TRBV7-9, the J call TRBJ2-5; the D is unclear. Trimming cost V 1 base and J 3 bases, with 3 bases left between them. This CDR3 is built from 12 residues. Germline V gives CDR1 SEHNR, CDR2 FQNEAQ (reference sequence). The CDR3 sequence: CASSLGEETQYF. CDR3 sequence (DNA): TGTGCCAGCAGCTTAGGGGAAGAGACCCAGTACTTC.

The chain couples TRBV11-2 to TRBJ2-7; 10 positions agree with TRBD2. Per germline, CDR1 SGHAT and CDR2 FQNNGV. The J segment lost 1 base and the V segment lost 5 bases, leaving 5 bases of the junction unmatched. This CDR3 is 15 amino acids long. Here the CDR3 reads CASSLTTSGSYEQYF. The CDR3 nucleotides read TGTGCCAGCAGCCTAACGACTAGCGGGTCCTACGAGCAGTACTTC.

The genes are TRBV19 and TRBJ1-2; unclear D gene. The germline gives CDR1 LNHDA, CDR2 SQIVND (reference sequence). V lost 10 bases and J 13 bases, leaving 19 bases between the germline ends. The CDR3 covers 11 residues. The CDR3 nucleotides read TGTGCCACAACCTTTTCTTCGCTAAGCACCTTC. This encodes CATTFSSLSTF.

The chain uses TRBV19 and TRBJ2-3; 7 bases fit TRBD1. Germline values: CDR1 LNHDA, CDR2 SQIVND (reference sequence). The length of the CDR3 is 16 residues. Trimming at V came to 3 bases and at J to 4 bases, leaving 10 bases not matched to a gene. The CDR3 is CASSIHPGQPSDTQYF. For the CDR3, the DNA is TGTGCCAGTAGTATCCATCCGGGACAGCCATCAGATACGCAGTATTTT. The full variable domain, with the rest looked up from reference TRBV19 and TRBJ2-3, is DGGITQSPKYLFRKEGQNVTLSCEQNLNHDAMYWYRQDPGQGLRLIYYSQIVNDFQKGDIAEGYSVSREKKESFPLTVTSAQKNPTAFYLCASSIHPGQPSDTQYFGPGTRLTVL.

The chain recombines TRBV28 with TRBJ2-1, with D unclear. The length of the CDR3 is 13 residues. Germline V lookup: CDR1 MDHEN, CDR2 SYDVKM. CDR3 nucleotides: TGTGTGTCTAGGCTAGATAGTTACAATGAGCAGTTCTTC. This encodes CVSRLDSYNEQFF.

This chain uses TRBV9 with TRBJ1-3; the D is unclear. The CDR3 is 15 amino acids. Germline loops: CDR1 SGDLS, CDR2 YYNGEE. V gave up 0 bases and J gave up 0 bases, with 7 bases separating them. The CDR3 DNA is TGTGCCAGCAGCGTAGGAAGCATCTCTGGAAACACCATATATTTT. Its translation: CASSVGSISGNTIYF.

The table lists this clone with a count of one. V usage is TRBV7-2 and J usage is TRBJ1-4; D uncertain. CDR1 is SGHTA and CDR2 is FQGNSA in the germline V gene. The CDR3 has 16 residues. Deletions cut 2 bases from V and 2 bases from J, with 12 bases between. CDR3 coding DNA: TGTGCCAGCAGCTTACGGGCTCCGAGGACTAATGAAAAACTGTTTTTT. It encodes CASSLRAPRTNEKLFF.

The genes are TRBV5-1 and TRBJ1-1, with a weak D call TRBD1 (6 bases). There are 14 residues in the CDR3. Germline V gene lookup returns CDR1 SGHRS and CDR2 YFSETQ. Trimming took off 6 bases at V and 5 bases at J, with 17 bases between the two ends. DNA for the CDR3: TGCGCCAGCACCCAGGGGTCGGCAAATACTGAAGCTTTCTTT. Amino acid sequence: CASTQGSANTEAFF. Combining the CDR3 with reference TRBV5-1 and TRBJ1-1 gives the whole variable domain KAGVTQTPRYLIKTRGQQVTLSCSPISGHRSVSWYQQTPGQGLQFLFEYFSETQRNKGNFPGRFSGRQFSNSRSEMNVSTLELGDSALYLCASTQGSANTEAFFGQGTRLTVV.

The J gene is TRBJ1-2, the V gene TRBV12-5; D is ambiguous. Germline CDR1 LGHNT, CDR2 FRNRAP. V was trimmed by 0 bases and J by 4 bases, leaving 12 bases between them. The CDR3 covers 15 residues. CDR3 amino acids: CASGLVPGRPYGYTF. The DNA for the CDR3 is TGTGCTAGTGGTTTGGTACCAGGCAGACCCTATGGCTACACCTTC.

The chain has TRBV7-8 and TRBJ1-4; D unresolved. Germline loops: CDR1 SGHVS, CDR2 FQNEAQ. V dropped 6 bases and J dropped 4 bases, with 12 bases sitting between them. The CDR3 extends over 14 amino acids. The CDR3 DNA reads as TGTGCCAGCAGAAAGGAAATTAATAATGAAAAACTGTTTTTT. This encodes CASRKEINNEKLFF. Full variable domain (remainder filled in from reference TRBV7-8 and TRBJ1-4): GAGVSQSPRYKVAKRGQDVALRCDPISGHVSLFWYQQALGQGPEFLTYFQNEAQLDKSGLPSDRFFAERPEGSVSTLKIQRTQQEDSAVYLCASRKEINNEKLFFGSGTQLSVL.

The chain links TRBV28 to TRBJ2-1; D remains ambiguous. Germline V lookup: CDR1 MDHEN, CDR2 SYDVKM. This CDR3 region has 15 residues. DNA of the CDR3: TGTGCGATCCCAGATCCCCCCGACCTTTCCAATGAGCAGTTCTTC. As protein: CAIPDPPDLSNEQFF.

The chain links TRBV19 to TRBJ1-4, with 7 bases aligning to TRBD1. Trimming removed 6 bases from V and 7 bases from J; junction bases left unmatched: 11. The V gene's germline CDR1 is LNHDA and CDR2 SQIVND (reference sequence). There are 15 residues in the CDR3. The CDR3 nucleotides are TGTGCCAGTAGCCCCCACAGGGGAATTGGTGAAAAACTGTTTTTT. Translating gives CASSPHRGIGEKLFF.

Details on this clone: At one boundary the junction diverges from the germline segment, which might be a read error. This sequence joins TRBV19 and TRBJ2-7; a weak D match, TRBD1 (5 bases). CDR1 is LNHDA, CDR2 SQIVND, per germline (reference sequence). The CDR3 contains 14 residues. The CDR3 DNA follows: TGTGCCAGTAGTATTCGCAGGGCGTCCTCCGAGCAGTACTTC. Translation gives CASSIRRASSEQYF.

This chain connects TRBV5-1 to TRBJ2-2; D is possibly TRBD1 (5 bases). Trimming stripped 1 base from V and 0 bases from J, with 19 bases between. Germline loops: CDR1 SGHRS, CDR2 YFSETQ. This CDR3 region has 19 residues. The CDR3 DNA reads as TGCGCCAGCAGCTTGAGGGGTCTAGGAACAGCGTCGAACACCGGGGAGCTGTTTTTT. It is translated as CASSLRGLGTASNTGELFF.

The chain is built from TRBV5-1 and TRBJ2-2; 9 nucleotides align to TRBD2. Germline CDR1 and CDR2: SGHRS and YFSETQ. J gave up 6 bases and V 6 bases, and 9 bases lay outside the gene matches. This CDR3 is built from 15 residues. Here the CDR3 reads CASKEVSGSSGELFF. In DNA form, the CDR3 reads TGCGCCAGCAAGGAGGTTAGCGGGAGTTCCGGGGAGCTGTTTTTT.

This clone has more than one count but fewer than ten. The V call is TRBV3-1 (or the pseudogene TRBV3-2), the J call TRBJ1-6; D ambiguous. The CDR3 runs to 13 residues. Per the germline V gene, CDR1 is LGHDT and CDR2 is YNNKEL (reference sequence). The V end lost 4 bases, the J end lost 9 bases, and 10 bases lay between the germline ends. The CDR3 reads CASSLGEGSPLHF. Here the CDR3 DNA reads TGTGCCAGCAGCCTCGGAGAGGGTTCACCCCTCCACTTT.

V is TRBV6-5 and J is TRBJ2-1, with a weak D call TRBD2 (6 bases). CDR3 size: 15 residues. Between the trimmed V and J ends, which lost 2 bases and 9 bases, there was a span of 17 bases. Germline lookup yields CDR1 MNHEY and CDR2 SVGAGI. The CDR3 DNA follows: TGTGCCAGCAGTTACCTTGCTAGCGTTTGGGGTGAGCAGTTCTTC. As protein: CASSYLASVWGEQFF.

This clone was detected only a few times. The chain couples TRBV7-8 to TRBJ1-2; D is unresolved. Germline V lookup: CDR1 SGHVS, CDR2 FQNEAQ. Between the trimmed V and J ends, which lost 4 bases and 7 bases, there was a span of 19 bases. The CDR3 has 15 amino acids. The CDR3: CASSSEGPVVGGYTF. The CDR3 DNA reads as TGTGCCAGCAGCTCCGAAGGTCCGGTTGTAGGTGGCTACACCTTC.

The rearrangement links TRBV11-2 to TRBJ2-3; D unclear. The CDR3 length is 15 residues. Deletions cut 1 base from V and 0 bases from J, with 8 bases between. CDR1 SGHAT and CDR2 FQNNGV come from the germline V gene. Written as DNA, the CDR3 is TGTGCCAGCAGCTTAGTACTCACTAGCACAGATACGCAGTATTTT. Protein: CASSLVLTSTDTQYF. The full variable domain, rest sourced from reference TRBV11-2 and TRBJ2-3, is EAGVAQSPRYKIIEKRQSVAFWCNPISGHATLYWYQQILGQGPKLLIQFQNNGVVDDSQLPKDRFSAERLKGVDSTLKIQPAKLEDSAVYLCASSLVLTSTDTQYFGPGTRLTVL.

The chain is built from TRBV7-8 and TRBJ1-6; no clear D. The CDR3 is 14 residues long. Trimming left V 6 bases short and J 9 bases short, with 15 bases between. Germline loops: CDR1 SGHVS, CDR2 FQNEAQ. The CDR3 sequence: CASSSGGRISPLHF. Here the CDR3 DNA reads TGTGCCAGCAGTTCCGGAGGACGTATTTCACCCCTCCACTTT.

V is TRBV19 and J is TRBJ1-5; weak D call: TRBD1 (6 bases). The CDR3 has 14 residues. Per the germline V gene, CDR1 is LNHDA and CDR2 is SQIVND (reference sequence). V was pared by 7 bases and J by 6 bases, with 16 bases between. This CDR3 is CASTKGGLVQPQHF. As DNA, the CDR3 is TGTGCCAGTACCAAGGGGGGATTGGTTCAGCCCCAGCATTTT.

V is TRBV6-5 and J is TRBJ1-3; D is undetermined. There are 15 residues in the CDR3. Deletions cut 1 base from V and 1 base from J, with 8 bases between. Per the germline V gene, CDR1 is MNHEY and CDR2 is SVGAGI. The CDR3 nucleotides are TGTGCCAGCAGTTACTACGGGGTGTCTGGAAACACCATATATTTT. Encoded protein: CASSYYGVSGNTIYF.

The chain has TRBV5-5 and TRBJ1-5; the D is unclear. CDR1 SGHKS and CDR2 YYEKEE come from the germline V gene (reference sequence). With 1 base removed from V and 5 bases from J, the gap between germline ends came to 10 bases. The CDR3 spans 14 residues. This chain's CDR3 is CASSLRVGDQPQHF. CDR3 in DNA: TGTGCCAGCAGCTTGCGGGTGGGCGATCAGCCCCAGCATTTT.

CDR3 sequence: CSVVQSARGGTQYF. The CDR3, as DNA: TGCAGCGTTGTTCAAAGCGCCCGGGGCGGGACCCAGTACTTC. V is TRBV29-1 and J is TRBJ2-5; D may match TRBD1 or TRBD2 (5 bases each). This CDR3 is built from 14 residues. The V gene lost 4 bases and the J gene lost 7 bases, with 19 bases spanning the gap. The V gene's germline CDR1 is SQVTM and CDR2 ANQGSEA.

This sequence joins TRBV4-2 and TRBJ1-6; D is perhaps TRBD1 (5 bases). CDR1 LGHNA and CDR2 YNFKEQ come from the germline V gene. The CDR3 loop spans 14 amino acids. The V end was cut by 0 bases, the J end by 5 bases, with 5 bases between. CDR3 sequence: CASSQEQDNSPLHF. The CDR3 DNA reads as TGTGCCAGCAGCCAAGAACAGGATAATTCACCCCTCCACTTT.

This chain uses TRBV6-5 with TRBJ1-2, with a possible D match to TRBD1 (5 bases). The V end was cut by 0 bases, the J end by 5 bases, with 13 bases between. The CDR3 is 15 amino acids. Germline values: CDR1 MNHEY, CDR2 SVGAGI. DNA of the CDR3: TGTGCCAGCAGTTACTCGCTCCAGGGAGGATATGGCTACACCTTC. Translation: CASSYSLQGGYGYTF.

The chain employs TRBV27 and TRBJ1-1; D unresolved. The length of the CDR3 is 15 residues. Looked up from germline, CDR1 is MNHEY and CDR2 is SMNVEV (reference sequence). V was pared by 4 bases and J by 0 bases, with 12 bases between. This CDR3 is CASSSLTKLNTEAFF. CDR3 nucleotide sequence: TGTGCCAGCAGTTCCCTAACTAAGCTGAACACTGAAGCTTTCTTT.

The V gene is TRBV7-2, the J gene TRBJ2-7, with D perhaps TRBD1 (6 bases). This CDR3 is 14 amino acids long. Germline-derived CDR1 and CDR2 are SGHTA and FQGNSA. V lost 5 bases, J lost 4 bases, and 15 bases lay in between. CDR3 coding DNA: TGTGCCAGCAGCACCCCGGGACATCAATACGAGCAGTACTTC. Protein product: CASSTPGHQYEQYF.